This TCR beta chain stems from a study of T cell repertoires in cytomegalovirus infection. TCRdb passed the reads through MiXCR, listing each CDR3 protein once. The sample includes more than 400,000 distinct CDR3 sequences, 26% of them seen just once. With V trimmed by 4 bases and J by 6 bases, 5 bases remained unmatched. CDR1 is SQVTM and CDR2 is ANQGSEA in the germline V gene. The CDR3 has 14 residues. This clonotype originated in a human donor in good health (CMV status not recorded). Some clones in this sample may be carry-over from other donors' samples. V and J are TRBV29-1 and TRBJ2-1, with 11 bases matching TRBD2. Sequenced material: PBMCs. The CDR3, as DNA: TGCAGCGTTGGGGATCTAGCGGGAGGCAATGAGCAGTTCTTC. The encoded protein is CSVGDLAGGNEQFF.